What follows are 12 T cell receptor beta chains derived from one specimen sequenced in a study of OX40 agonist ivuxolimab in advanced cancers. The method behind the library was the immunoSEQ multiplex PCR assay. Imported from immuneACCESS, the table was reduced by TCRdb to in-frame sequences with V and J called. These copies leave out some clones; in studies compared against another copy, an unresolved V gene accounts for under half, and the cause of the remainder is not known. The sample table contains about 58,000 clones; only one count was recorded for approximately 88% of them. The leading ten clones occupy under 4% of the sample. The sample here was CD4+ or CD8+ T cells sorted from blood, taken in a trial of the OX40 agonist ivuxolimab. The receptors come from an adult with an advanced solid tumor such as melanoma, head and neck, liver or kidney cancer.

CDR3 amino acids: CASSPLMGARGASGRAAGYNEQFF. For the CDR3, the DNA is TGTGCCAGCAGCCCCCTCATGGGGGCAAGGGGAGCTAGCGGGAGGGCCGCGGGCTACAATGAGCAGTTCTTC. The rearrangement links TRBV4-2 to TRBJ2-1, with 12 bases lining up with TRBD2. V trimming: 4 bases; J trimming: 3 bases; junction bases outside the gene matches: 28. CDR3 length: 24 residues. Germline V gene sequence: CDR1 LGHNA, CDR2 YNFKEQ.

The CDR3, as DNA: TGTGCCAGCAGCTTAGGCGGTCTAGCGGGACCACCTCAAGAGACCCAGTACTTC. It codes for CASSLGGLAGPPQETQYF. The genes are TRBV13 and TRBJ2-5; 9 bases agree with TRBD2. Germline V lookup: CDR1 PRHDT, CDR2 FYEKMQ (reference sequence). The CDR3 is 18 residues long. V gave up 0 bases and J gave up 2 bases; unmatched junction bases: 10.

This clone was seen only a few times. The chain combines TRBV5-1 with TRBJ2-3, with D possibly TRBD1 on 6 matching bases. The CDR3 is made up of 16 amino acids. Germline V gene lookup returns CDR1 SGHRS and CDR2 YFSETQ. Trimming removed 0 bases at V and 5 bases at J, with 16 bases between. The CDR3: CASSLEAGLQGDTQYF. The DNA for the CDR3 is TGCGCCAGCAGCTTGGAGGCAGGTCTACAGGGAGATACGCAGTATTTT.

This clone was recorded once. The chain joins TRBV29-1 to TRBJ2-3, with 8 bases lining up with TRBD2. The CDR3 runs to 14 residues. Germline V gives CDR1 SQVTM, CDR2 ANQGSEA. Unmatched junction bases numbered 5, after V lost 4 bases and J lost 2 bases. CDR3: CSVVAGSATDTQYF. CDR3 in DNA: TGCAGCGTTGTAGCGGGAAGCGCCACAGATACGCAGTATTTT.

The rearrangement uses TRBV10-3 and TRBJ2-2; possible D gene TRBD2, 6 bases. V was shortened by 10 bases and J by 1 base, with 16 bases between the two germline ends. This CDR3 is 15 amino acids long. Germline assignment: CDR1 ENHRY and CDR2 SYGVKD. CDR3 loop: CATKGGQENTGELFF. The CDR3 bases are TGTGCCACCAAAGGAGGGCAGGAGAACACCGGGGAGCTGTTTTTT.

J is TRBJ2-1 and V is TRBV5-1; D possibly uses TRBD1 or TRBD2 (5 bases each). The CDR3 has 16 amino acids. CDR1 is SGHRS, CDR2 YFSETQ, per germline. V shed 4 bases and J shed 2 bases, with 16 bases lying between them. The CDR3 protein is CASSLGTADPYNEQFF. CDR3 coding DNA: TGCGCCAGCAGCCTGGGGACCGCCGACCCCTACAATGAGCAGTTCTTC.

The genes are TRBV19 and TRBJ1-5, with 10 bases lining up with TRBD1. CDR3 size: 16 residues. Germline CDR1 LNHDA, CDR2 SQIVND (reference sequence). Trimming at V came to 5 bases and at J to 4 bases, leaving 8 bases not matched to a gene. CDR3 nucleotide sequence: TGTGCCAGTAGTCCCATCGACAGGGGGCAGAATCAGCCCCAGCATTTT. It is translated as CASSPIDRGQNQPQHF.

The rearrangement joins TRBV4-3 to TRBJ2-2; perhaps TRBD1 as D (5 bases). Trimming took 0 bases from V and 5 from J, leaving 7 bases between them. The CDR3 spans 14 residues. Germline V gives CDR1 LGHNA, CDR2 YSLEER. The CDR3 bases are TGCGCCAGCAGCCAAGACCAGGGTACCGGGGAGCTGTTTTTT. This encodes CASSQDQGTGELFF.

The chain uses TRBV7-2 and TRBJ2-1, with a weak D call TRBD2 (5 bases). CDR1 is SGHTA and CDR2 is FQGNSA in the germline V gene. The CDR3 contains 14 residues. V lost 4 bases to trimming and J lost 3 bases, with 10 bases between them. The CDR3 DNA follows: TGTGCCAGCAGCTCCGTACTAGGCTACAATGAGCAGTTCTTC. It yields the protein CASSSVLGYNEQFF.

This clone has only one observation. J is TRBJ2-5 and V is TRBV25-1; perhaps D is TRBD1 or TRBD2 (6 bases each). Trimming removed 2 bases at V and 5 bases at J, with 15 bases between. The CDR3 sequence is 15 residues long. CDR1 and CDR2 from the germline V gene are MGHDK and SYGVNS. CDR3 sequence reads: CASSEEGTGRETQYF. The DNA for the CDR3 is TGTGCCAGCAGTGAAGAAGGAACAGGGAGGGAGACCCAGTACTTC. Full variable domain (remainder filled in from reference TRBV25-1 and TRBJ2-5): EADIYQTPRYLVIGTGKKITLECSQTMGHDKMYWYQQDPGMELHLIHYSYGVNSTEKGDLSSESTVSRIRTEHFPLTLESARPSHTSQYLCASSEEGTGRETQYFGPGTRLLVL.

The CDR3 region is CASRGEEGSDTQYF. DNA of the CDR3: TGTGCCAGTAGAGGTGAGGAAGGATCAGATACGCAGTATTTT. The chain employs TRBV19 and TRBJ2-3; no clear D gene. V was shortened by 6 bases and J by 4 bases, with 14 bases between the two germline ends. The length of the CDR3 is 14 residues. CDR1 and CDR2 from the germline V gene are LNHDA and SQIVND (reference sequence).

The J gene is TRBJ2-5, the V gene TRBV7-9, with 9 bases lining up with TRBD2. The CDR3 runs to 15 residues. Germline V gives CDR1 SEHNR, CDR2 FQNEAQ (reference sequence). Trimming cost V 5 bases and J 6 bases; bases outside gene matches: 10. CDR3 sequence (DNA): TGTGCCAGCAGCCCCCAGGGGCGGGAGGGGAAGACCCAGTACTTC. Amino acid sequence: CASSPQGREGKTQYF.